Below are 16 T cell receptor beta chains sequenced from a single sample in a study of cytomegalovirus exposure and HLA in healthy donors. The PCR made use of 60 Vbeta and 13 Jbeta primers. Only in-frame clones appear in the TCRdb table, and some are missing; sequencing was by immunoSEQ multiplex PCR. Altogether fewer than 200,000 clones are present, less than 90% being singletons, with the ten largest covering approximately 4.1%. The sample comprised PBMCs. These receptors originate from a woman between 45 and 60 years old in good health and CMV-seropositive.

The rearrangement joins TRBV4-2 to TRBJ2-2; 10 bases line up with TRBD2. CDR3 size: 17 residues. Germline V gene lookup returns CDR1 LGHNA and CDR2 YNFKEQ. V lost 0 bases, J lost 4 bases, and 5 bases stayed unmatched. The CDR3 coding sequence is TGTGCCAGCAGCCAAGATCCCAGCGGGAGGGGCACCGGGGAGCTGTTTTTT. Translating gives CASSQDPSGRGTGELFF.

This rearrangement joins TRBV9 to TRBJ1-1, with TRBD1 as a possible D gene (5 bases). CDR1 SGDLS and CDR2 YYNGEE come from the germline V gene. V was shortened by 3 bases and J by 4 bases, with 10 bases between the two germline ends. The CDR3 consists of 13 residues. CDR3 nucleotide sequence: TGTGCCAGCAGCGCCCGACAGTCCACTGAAGCTTTCTTT. Amino acids: CASSARQSTEAFF.

The chain uses TRBV19 and TRBJ2-3, with a weak D call TRBD1 (6 bases). The CDR3 extends over 15 amino acids. V was trimmed by 2 bases and J by 2 bases, leaving 11 bases between them. CDR1 LNHDA and CDR2 SQIVND come from the germline V gene (reference sequence). CDR3 in DNA: TGTGCCAGTAGTATACAGGGGATCAACACAGATACGCAGTATTTT. Protein: CASSIQGINTDTQYF.

This chain connects TRBV27 to TRBJ2-7; D call uncertain. The germline V and J ends were trimmed by 3 bases and 3 bases, with 9 bases remaining between them. The CDR3 consists of 13 residues. Germline loops: CDR1 MNHEY, CDR2 SMNVEV (reference sequence). CDR3 residues: CASSFRRNYEQYF. In DNA, the CDR3 is TGTGCCAGCAGTTTCCGGCGGAACTACGAGCAGTACTTC.

The chain combines TRBV4-1 with TRBJ2-2, with D perhaps TRBD1 (5 bases). Germline CDR1 MGHRA, CDR2 YSYEKL. This CDR3 is built from 14 residues. The V gene lost 4 bases and the J gene lost 11 bases, with 17 bases spanning the gap. The CDR3 DNA sequence: TGCGCCAGCAGCCCGACCCCAGGGAAAGGAGAGCTGTTTTTT. Translation: CASSPTPGKGELFF.

The chain couples TRBV14 to TRBJ2-5, with 10 bases aligning to TRBD2. Germline CDR1 SGHDN, CDR2 FVKESK. The CDR3 contains 18 residues. V dropped 4 bases and J dropped 11; count of bases not matched to a gene: 22. This CDR3 is CASSRTSGDLFTLGEQYF. The CDR3 coding sequence is TGTGCCAGCAGCCGCACTAGCGGGGACCTCTTTACCCTGGGGGAGCAGTACTTC. Full variable domain (missing parts from reference TRBV14 and TRBJ2-5): EAGVTQFPSHSVIEKGQTVTLRCDPISGHDNLYWYRRVMGKEIKFLLHFVKESKQDESGMPNNRFLAERTGGTYSTLKVQPAELEDSGVYFCASSRTSGDLFTLGEQYFGPGTRLLVL.

This clone was seen a handful of times. DNA for the CDR3: TGTGCCATCAGTGTGAGAACAACCGGGACTAGCGGGATAGACAATGAGCAGTTCTTC. Its protein product is CAISVRTTGTSGIDNEQFF. This rearrangement joins TRBV10-3 to TRBJ2-1, with TRBD2 identical over 13 bases. Germline V CDR1 and CDR2: ENHRY, SYGVKD. This CDR3 is built from 19 residues. V trimming: 4 bases; J trimming: 5 bases; junction bases outside the gene matches: 14.

The chain links TRBV5-1 to TRBJ2-1; D may be TRBD2 (6 bases). Germline CDR1 SGHRS, CDR2 YFSETQ. V was cut by 0 bases and J by 4 bases, with 20 bases left in between. The CDR3 runs to 18 residues. CDR3 loop: CASSLAGVGSGSYNEQFF. DNA of the CDR3: TGCGCCAGCAGCTTGGCGGGAGTCGGGAGTGGGTCTTACAATGAGCAGTTCTTC.

V and J are TRBV5-1 and TRBJ2-5; 8 bases fit TRBD2. The CDR3 is 15 residues long. Germline V CDR1 and CDR2: SGHRS, YFSETQ. The V gene end was trimmed by 4 bases and the J gene end by 2 bases; junction bases not matched to a gene: 7. CDR3 DNA: TGCGCCAGCAGCACAGGCGGGAGGACACAAGAGACCCAGTACTTC. It specifies CASSTGGRTQETQYF.

The CDR3 sequence: CASSLDWPGGPTDTQYF. The DNA for the CDR3 is TGTGCCAGCAGTTTAGATTGGCCGGGAGGGCCCACAGATACGCAGTATTTT. This chain links TRBV27 with TRBJ2-3; 8 bases are shared with TRBD2. Germline CDR1 is MNHEY and CDR2 is SMNVEV (reference sequence). The J segment lost 2 bases and the V segment lost 2 bases, leaving 9 bases of the junction unmatched. This CDR3 has 17 amino acids.

The rearrangement uses TRBV7-8 and TRBJ2-7; D not resolved. This CDR3 has 16 residues. The germline gives CDR1 SGHVS, CDR2 FQNEAQ. V was pared by 5 bases and J by 2 bases, with 19 bases between. This chain's CDR3 is CASSHRVRPTPYEQYF. CDR3 DNA: TGTGCCAGCAGCCACCGGGTCCGACCTACCCCCTACGAGCAGTACTTC.

V usage is TRBV9 and J usage is TRBJ2-3, with D perhaps TRBD2 (7 bases). V gave up 10 bases and J gave up 2 bases, with 23 bases separating them. The germline V gene has CDR1 SGDLS and CDR2 YYNGEE. CDR3 length: 16 amino acids. The CDR3 nucleotides are TGTGCCGATTGGGCCTTACGGGGGGCGAACACAGATACGCAGTATTTT. This encodes CADWALRGANTDTQYF.

The chain recombines TRBV10-3 with TRBJ1-2, with D hard to call. CDR3 length: 13 residues. CDR1 and CDR2 (germline): ENHRY, SYGVKD. V was pared by 7 bases and J by 2 bases, with 11 bases between. CDR3 loop: CAITSILNYGYTF. In DNA form, the CDR3 reads TGTGCCATCACTAGTATCCTAAACTATGGCTACACCTTC.

The chain has TRBV4-2 and TRBJ2-1, with 8 bases identical to TRBD2. CDR1 and CDR2 from the germline V gene are LGHNA and YNFKEQ. The V and J ends lost 0 bases and 4 bases, in that order; junction bases with no gene match: 5. The CDR3 spans 16 residues. The CDR3 DNA follows: TGTGCCAGCAGCCAAGATATACAGCGGGGGTACAATGAGCAGTTCTTC. It codes for CASSQDIQRGYNEQFF.

V usage is TRBV10-3 and J usage is TRBJ2-1; TRBD2 agrees at 10 bases. There are 15 residues in the CDR3. The germline gives CDR1 ENHRY, CDR2 SYGVKD. J was trimmed by 2 bases and V by 11 bases; bases with no gene match: 9. The CDR3 is CAALAGEGTYNEQFF. CDR3 DNA: TGTGCCGCCCTAGCGGGAGAGGGAACCTACAATGAGCAGTTCTTC.

CDR3 in amino acids: CASSYLLGEGGYTF. The DNA of the CDR3 is TGTGCCAGCAGTTACCTTCTAGGGGAGGGGGGCTACACCTTC. This rearrangement joins TRBV6-5 to TRBJ1-2; D may be TRBD1 (5 bases). V lost 2 bases and J 8 bases, leaving 15 bases between the germline ends. Looked up from germline, CDR1 is MNHEY and CDR2 is SVGAGI. This CDR3 is built from 14 residues.